The 10 T cell receptor beta chains presented below share a single source sample, sequenced in a study of blood T cell repertoires in COVID-19. The method was immunoSEQ multiplex PCR; TCRdb's version includes in-frame clones alone and lacks a portion of them. The data hold 71,000 or so clones, with 75% to 95% observed a single time. The sample comprised peripheral blood. These receptors were obtained from a woman aged 18 to 35 with acute or convalescent COVID-19.

This clone was seen a handful of times. This chain joins TRBV6-4 and TRBJ1-5, with a weak D call TRBD1 (6 bases). Germline V gene data show CDR1 as MRHNA and CDR2 as SNTAGT. V shed 2 bases and J shed 2 bases, with 13 bases lying between them. This CDR3 contains 16 residues. This CDR3 reads CASSDPRGGGNQPQHF. The CDR3 nucleotides read TGTGCCAGCAGTGACCCCAGGGGAGGGGGCAATCAGCCCCAGCATTTT.

V and J are TRBV28 and TRBJ1-5; D perhaps matches TRBD1 (5 bases). CDR1 is MDHEN, CDR2 SYDVKM, per germline. CDR3 length: 15 residues. V was pared by 2 bases and J by 4 bases, with 12 bases between. As DNA, the CDR3 is TGTGCCAGCAGTTTAAGGTCAGGGAGGAATCAGCCCCAGCATTTT. Its translation is CASSLRSGRNQPQHF.

This clone was observed a handful of times. This chain joins TRBV19 and TRBJ2-1; D is possibly TRBD2 (7 bases). The CDR3 covers 16 residues. Between the trimmed V and J ends, which lost 10 bases and 3 bases, there was a span of 22 bases. Per germline, CDR1 LNHDA and CDR2 SQIVND (reference sequence). As DNA, the CDR3 is TGTGCCACCCGCCCGGGGGCGGGAGAACTCTACAATGAGCAGTTCTTC. Protein: CATRPGAGELYNEQFF.

The chain employs TRBV14 and TRBJ2-7; 10 bases match TRBD1. The CDR3 spans 14 residues. V shed 5 bases, J shed 3 bases, and the junction held 4 bases outside the gene matches. Germline assignment: CDR1 SGHDN and CDR2 FVKESK. CDR3 sequence reads: CASSRRTGGYEQYF. The CDR3 DNA reads TGTGCCAGCAGCAGACGGACAGGGGGCTACGAGCAGTACTTC.

The chain has TRBV28 and TRBJ1-2; D is possibly TRBD1 (6 bases). V was clipped by 6 bases and J by 4 bases, with 21 bases between them. The CDR3 runs 16 residues. Germline V lookup: CDR1 MDHEN, CDR2 SYDVKM. This CDR3 reads CASRSPPSTGFYGYTF. The CDR3 nucleotides are TGTGCCAGCAGGAGTCCCCCCTCGACAGGTTTCTATGGCTACACCTTC.

V and J are TRBV2 and TRBJ2-5; 9 bases fit TRBD1. Germline V gives CDR1 SNHLY, CDR2 FYNNEI. With 8 bases clipped from V and 5 bases from J, the junction kept 9 bases outside the gene matches. The CDR3 is made up of 14 amino acids. CDR3 nucleotide sequence: TGTGCCAGCGCCCAGGGGACAGGGTTGGAGACCCAGTACTTC. Residues: CASAQGTGLETQYF. Together with reference TRBV2 and TRBJ2-5, the CDR3 gives the full variable domain: EPEVTQTPSHQVTQMGQEVILRCVPISNHLYFYWYRQILGQKVEFLVSFYNNEISEKSEIFDDQFSVERPDGSNFTLKIRSTKLEDSAMYFCASAQGTGLETQYFGPGTRLLVL.

The J gene is TRBJ1-1, the V gene TRBV5-1; D is perhaps TRBD1 (5 bases). The CDR3 is 15 amino acids. Trimming took 4 bases from V and 1 from J, leaving 14 bases between them. CDR1 is SGHRS and CDR2 is YFSETQ in the germline V gene. CDR3 residues: CASSPTDRGNTEAFF. DNA of the CDR3: TGCGCCAGCAGCCCAACCGATAGGGGGAACACTGAAGCTTTCTTT.

V gene TRBV11-3 combines with J gene TRBJ2-2, with D perhaps matching TRBD1 (6 bases). The CDR3 sequence is 17 residues long. The V end lost 1 base, the J end lost 4 bases, and 16 bases lay between the germline ends. From germline, CDR1 is SGHNT and CDR2 YENEEA. The CDR3 sequence is CASSLGQGRVGTGELFF. The CDR3 region has the DNA TGTGCCAGCAGCTTAGGTCAGGGGCGGGTGGGCACCGGGGAGCTGTTTTTT.

J is TRBJ1-4 and V is TRBV18; D possibly corresponds to TRBD1 (6 bases). CDR1 KGHSH and CDR2 LQKENI come from the germline V gene. V lost 5 bases and J 5 bases, leaving 12 bases between the germline ends. The CDR3 runs to 14 residues. The CDR3 protein is CASSNRVGNEKLFF. CDR3 DNA: TGTGCCAGCTCAAACAGGGTCGGAAATGAAAAACTGTTTTTT.

V gene TRBV7-9 combines with J gene TRBJ1-4; unclear D gene. Trimming took off 5 bases at V and 4 bases at J, with 20 bases between the two ends. Germline values: CDR1 SEHNR, CDR2 FQNEAQ (reference sequence). The CDR3 length is 17 residues. CDR3 DNA: TGTGCCAGCAGCCCTGGCGGGCTGTTCCGGGGTAATGAAAAACTGTTTTTT. Its protein is CASSPGGLFRGNEKLFF.